A selection of T cell receptor beta chains follows, all from one sample in a study of blood T cells in healthy people across ages. In TCRdb, the 5' RACE reads were re-called with MiXCR into one record per CDR3 protein. The sample lists 270,000 or so distinct CDR3 sequences, less than 30% occurring once. The sequenced sample consisted of blood. The source is a woman in her sixties or seventies in good health. The CDR3 runs from the conserved cysteine through the conserved F or W. D genes are given only for firm matches. For some rows the clone size is stated as once, few or many, or as a class when expanded; others skip it.

11,TRBV28,-,-,TRBJ1-1,TGTGCCAGCAGTTTTTTACACCCACCTTTCTTT,CASSFLHPPFF
13,TRBV28,many,-,TRBJ1-3,TGTGCCAGCAGTTCGGGGCTTGGAAACACCATATATTTT,CASSSGLGNTIYF
20,TRBV15,many,TRBD2,TRBJ2-4,TGTGCCACCAGCAGAGAATTGAGACTAGCGCTATTTCTAGCCAAAAACATTCAGTACTTC,CATSRELRLALFLAKNIQYF
15,TRBV7-9,few,-,TRBJ2-5,TGTGCCAGCAGCTTGGTCGGCAGGGAGGAAGAAGAGCAGTACTTC,CASSLVGREEEEQYF
15,TRBV7-9,few,-,TRBJ2-1,TGTGCCAGCAGCTTAGTTCAGGGTAGAGTCGATGAGCAGTTCTTC,CASSLVQGRVDEQFF
14,TRBV20-1,many,-,TRBJ1-1,TGCAGTGCTAGCCCCCCGAGAGATAACACTGAAGCTTTCTTT,CSASPPRDNTEAFF
18,TRBV19,-,-,TRBJ2-5,TGTGCCAGTAGTCAGGGTTCGTCTGCAGGTCTAGATCGGGAGACCCAGTACTTC,CASSQGSSAGLDRETQYF
14,TRBV20-1,-,-,TRBJ2-7,TGCAGTGCCACTCTGGGGGTAGAACCATACGAGCAGTACTTC,CSATLGVEPYEQYF
13,TRBV29-1,-,-,TRBJ1-5,TGCAGCGTGAGGCGCGGTAGCAATCAGCCCCAGCATTTT,CSVRRGSNQPQHF
14,TRBV6-5,-,-,TRBJ2-7,TGTGCCAGCAGTACCGGACTACATTCCTACGAGCAGTACTTC,CASSTGLHSYEQYF
15,TRBV20-1,-,-,TRBJ1-2,TGCAGTGCCCTGCCCAGAAAGGAGGGTAACTATGGCTACACCTTC,CSALPRKEGNYGYTF
13,TRBV27,-,TRBD1,TRBJ2-1,TGTGCCAGCAGTTGGACAGGGAGGAATGAGCAGTTCTTC,CASSWTGRNEQFF
14,TRBV29-1,once,-,TRBJ2-1,TGCAGCGTTGCCAGATCCAACTCCTACAATGAGCAGTTCTTC,CSVARSNSYNEQFF
14,TRBV5-1,-,TRBD2,TRBJ2-7,TGCGCCAGCAGCTTGGGTGCTAGCGGCTACGAGCAGTACTTC,CASSLGASGYEQYF
15,TRBV20-1,-,TRBD1,TRBJ1-1,TGCAGTGCTCCCGGGACAGGGGGGTCCGGCACTGAAGCTTTCTTT,CSAPGTGGSGTEAFF
14,TRBV10-2,few,-,TRBJ1-6,TGCGCCAGCAGTCCCGGTGACTTACCTTCACCCCTCCACTTT,CASSPGDLPSPLHF
15,TRBV20-1,-,TRBD2,TRBJ2-5,TGCAGTGCTAGACCGCTAGCGGGAGGTCAAGAGACCCAGTACTTC,CSARPLAGGQETQYF
15,TRBV7-8,few,-,TRBJ1-3,TGTTCCAGCAGCTTAACGCTGAGCTCTGGAAACACCATATATTTT,CSSSLTLSSGNTIYF
10,TRBV20-1,few,-,TRBJ2-7,TGCAGTGCACTGTGGGTCGAGCAGTACTTC,CSALWVEQYF
13,TRBV7-2,few,-,TRBJ1-6,TGTGCCAGCAGCTTAGACCGTAATTCACCCCTCCACTTT,CASSLDRNSPLHF
11,TRBV6-6,many,-,TRBJ2-7,TGTGCCAGCTCGAGGAGGGACGAGCAGTACTTC,CASSRRDEQYF
17,TRBV14,few,TRBD2,TRBJ2-1,TGTGCCAGCAGCCAAGATAGAAGGGCTAGCGGATACAATGAGCAGTTCTTC,CASSQDRRASGYNEQFF
13,TRBV20-1,-,TRBD2,TRBJ2-1,TGCAGTGCCCCGGGACTAGTCGACAATGAGCAGTTCTTC,CSAPGLVDNEQFF
15,TRBV4-2,-,-,TRBJ2-5,TGTGCCAGCTGCCCGGACCCTAGCAACCAAGAGACCCAGTACTTC,CASCPDPSNQETQYF
14,TRBV28,-,-,TRBJ1-2,TGTGCCAGCAGTTCCATGGGACTTAACTATGGCTATACCTTC,CASSSMGLNYGYTF
13,TRBV7-9,few,-,TRBJ2-5,TGTGCCAGCAGCTCCGACGGAGCTCGGACCCAGTACTTC,CASSSDGARTQYF
14,TRBV6-6,-,-,TRBJ2-7,TGTGCCAGCAGACGGACCGGTGGAACGGACGAGCAGTACTTC,CASRRTGGTDEQYF
12,TRBV5-1,once,-,TRBJ2-5,TGCGCCAGCAGCCCTAGCTACGAGACCCAGTACTTC,CASSPSYETQYF
17,TRBV20-1,few,TRBD2,TRBJ2-1,TGCAGTGCTAGACCCCCAGGTGGACTAGCGGGAAACAATGAGCAGTTCTTC,CSARPPGGLAGNNEQFF
15,TRBV18,few,TRBD1,TRBJ2-3,TGTGCCAGCTCACGCCGGGACAGTAGCACAGATACGCAGTATTTT,CASSRRDSSTDTQYF
15,TRBV7-2,-,-,TRBJ2-7,TGTGCCAGCAGCTTACAGTCAGGGTCGACGGACGAGCAGTACTTC,CASSLQSGSTDEQYF
16,TRBV29-1,few,TRBD2,TRBJ2-3,TGCAGCGCACCCGGACTAGCGGGAGTGAAATCCGATACGCAGTATTTT,CSAPGLAGVKSDTQYF
14,TRBV28,few,TRBD2,TRBJ2-7,TGTGCCAGCAGTTTGGGCGGGAGTCGGGACGAGCAGTACTTC,CASSLGGSRDEQYF
15,TRBV5-1,many,TRBD2,TRBJ2-5,TGCGCCAGCAGCTTAACTAGCGGGCCTAAAGAGACCCAGTACTTC,CASSLTSGPKETQYF
16,TRBV18,-,-,TRBJ2-1,TGTGCCAGCTCACCACAACAGGGCAGCTCCTACAATGAGCAGTTCTTC,CASSPQQGSSYNEQFF
14,TRBV7-2,few,-,TRBJ2-3,TGTGCCAGCAGCTTAGAAGGGTCAGCTAATACGCAGTATTTT,CASSLEGSANTQYF
16,TRBV5-1,few,TRBD1,TRBJ2-2,TGCGCCAGCAGCGCTCCGGGACAGGGTTTAACCGGGGAGCTGTTTTTT,CASSAPGQGLTGELFF
14,TRBV20-1,-,-,TRBJ2-1,TGCAGTGCACAGGACGCTAGCGTCTACAATGAGCAGTTCTTC,CSAQDASVYNEQFF
11,TRBV12-3/TRBV12-4,-,-,TRBJ1-2,TGTGCCAGCAGTTTCCCGTATGGCTACACCTTC,CASSFPYGYTF
14,TRBV5-1,once,-,TRBJ2-5,TGCGCCAGCAGCTTGGAAGGCAGGCGAGAGACCCAGTACTTC,CASSLEGRRETQYF
16,TRBV28,-,TRBD2,TRBJ2-3,TGTGCCAGCACCGACCCGGGACTAAGCCCCCGAGATACGCAGTATTTT,CASTDPGLSPRDTQYF
14,TRBV28,-,-,TRBJ2-7,TGTGCCAGCAGTCCCCTGAGGGGTGCCTACGAGCAGTACTTC,CASSPLRGAYEQYF
16,TRBV6-1,few,-,TRBJ1-1,TGTGCCAGCAGCCGCCTTGGTTTTGGGCTGAACACTGAGGCTTTCTTT,CASSRLGFGLNTEAFF
12,TRBV7-9,-,-,TRBJ2-1,TGTGCCAGCAGCTTACTAGTCACTGAGCAGTTCTTC,CASSLLVTEQFF
17,TRBV3-1,-,TRBD2,TRBJ2-5,TGTGCCAGCGTACTCCGGATGGCTAGCGGGATAGTTGAGACCCAGTACTTC,CASVLRMASGIVETQYF
16,TRBV9,-,TRBD2,TRBJ2-7,TGTGCCAGCAGCCCGATGACTAGCGGGAAGTTGCACGAGCAGTACTTC,CASSPMTSGKLHEQYF
14,TRBV5-1,few,-,TRBJ2-1,TGCGCCAGCAGCTTGGACATCTCCTACAATGAGCAGTTCTTC,CASSLDISYNEQFF
13,TRBV20-1,-,-,TRBJ1-3,TGCAGTGCTACCGGGAGGGCTGGAAACACCATATATTTT,CSATGRAGNTIYF
15,TRBV20-1,few,TRBD2,TRBJ2-1,TGCAGTGCTAGAGTTAGAGCGGGATCCTACAATGAGCAGTTCTTC,CSARVRAGSYNEQFF
17,TRBV20-1,-,-,TRBJ1-5,TGCAGTGCTAGACCCACGGGGGGGGGCTTGAGCAATCAGCCCCAGCATTTT,CSARPTGGGLSNQPQHF
13,TRBV20-1,few,-,TRBJ1-4,TGCAGTGCCGCCCCAACAACTAATGAAAAACTGTTTTTT,CSAAPTTNEKLFF
14,TRBV27,-,TRBD2,TRBJ2-1,TGTGCCAGCAGTTTAGGGCTAGCGGGAGGGAGGCAGTTCTTC,CASSLGLAGGRQFF
13,TRBV18,-,-,TRBJ2-3,TGTGCCAGCTCACCCGATACCCAGATTTCGCAGTATTTT,CASSPDTQISQYF
14,TRBV12-3/TRBV12-4,-,-,TRBJ2-5,TGTACCAGCAGTTTAGAGTGGACAGATGAGACCCAGTACTTC,CTSSLEWTDETQYF
13,TRBV29-1,-,-,TRBJ1-5,TGCAGCGTTGAAGTACAGAGCAATCAGCCCCAGCATTTT,CSVEVQSNQPQHF
15,TRBV10-2,-,-,TRBJ2-1,TGCGCCAGCAGTGATGATACCAACGGGGTGAATGAGCAGTTCTTC,CASSDDTNGVNEQFF
15,TRBV3-1,-,-,TRBJ1-2,TGTGCCAGCAGCCCTATGAAGGGGGTGCACTATGGCTACACCTTC,CASSPMKGVHYGYTF
18,TRBV7-3,-,TRBD1,TRBJ2-1,TGTGCCAGCAGCTCCCGCCCCCTGGGCGGTGGACAGGGCATTGAGCAGTTCTTC,CASSSRPLGGGQGIEQFF
12,TRBV15,few,-,TRBJ1-2,TGTGCCACCAGCAGAGGCTGGGGAGGCTACACCTTC,CATSRGWGGYTF
19,TRBV29-1,-,-,TRBJ2-4,TGCAGCACCTCGCTGGTGGCAGGGATGGGATTCATAGCCAAAAACATTCAGTACTTC,CSTSLVAGMGFIAKNIQYF